Listed below are T cell receptor beta chains from one sample, sequenced in a study of type 1 regulatory T cells. TCRdb reanalysed the reads using MiXCR and keeps one entry per CDR3 protein. The table shows fewer than 25,000 distinct CDR3 sequences, with approximately 72% occurring only once. Antigens of these TCRs are unknown. Sequenced: cultured T cells, either the whole culture or a sorted T cell fraction (not recorded which). These receptors were taken from a human donor in good health. Both conserved end residues are part of each CDR3. The D gene is left open where the match is weak. Not every row has a clone size; where given, it reads once, few, many or a size class.

clone size,V gene,D gene,J gene,CDR3 DNA,CDR3 protein
.,TRBV11-3,.,TRBJ2-2,TGTGCCAGCGAGGGAAGAGACACCGGGGAGCTGTTTTTT,CASEGRDTGELFF
few,TRBV27,TRBD1,TRBJ1-1,TGTGCCAGCAGTTTCTCCCCAGGGGGCCTGAACACTGAAGCTTTCTTT,CASSFSPGGLNTEAFF
once,TRBV6-1,.,TRBJ1-1,TGTGCCAGCAGTGAGGCCCAGCTGAACACTGAAGCTTTCTTT,CASSEAQLNTEAFF
medium-sized,TRBV5-1,.,TRBJ2-3,TGCGCCAGCAGCCCCCCCCTCGTGGAGGAGTCGGATACGCAGTATTTT,CASSPPLVEESDTQYF
.,TRBV6-2/TRBV6-3,TRBD1,TRBJ1-6,TGTGCCAGCAGTTACGGACAGGGGTCCTATAATTCACCCCTCCACTTT,CASSYGQGSYNSPLHF
once,TRBV4-3,TRBD1,TRBJ1-2,TGCGCCAGCAGCCAAACGGGACAGGGAAGAGGTGGCTACACCTTC,CASSQTGQGRGGYTF
.,TRBV12-3/TRBV12-4,.,TRBJ1-5,TGTGCCAGCAGTTGGCTGGCAGGGCCGCATCAGCCCCAGCATTTT,CASSWLAGPHQPQHF
.,TRBV7-6,.,TRBJ2-5,TGTGCCAGCAGCCGGACAGAAGAGACCCAGTACTTC,CASSRTEETQYF
once,TRBV7-2,.,TRBJ2-1,TGTGCCAGCAGCTCCCAACAAGGGTCCTACAATGAGCAGTTCTTC,CASSSQQGSYNEQFF
.,TRBV6-6,TRBD2,TRBJ2-1,TGTGCCAGCAGTCCCCCGGGACTAGCGACTAATGAGCAGTTCTTC,CASSPPGLATNEQFF
.,TRBV5-1,TRBD2,TRBJ2-1,TGCGCCAGCAGCATAACTAGCGGGGGGGCCGTCTATGAGCAGTTCTTC,CASSITSGGAVYEQFF
.,TRBV4-2,TRBD1,TRBJ2-7,TGTGCCAGCAGCCAAGGGCACAGGGGTTCCTCCTACGAGCAGTACTTC,CASSQGHRGSSYEQYF
.,TRBV20-1,.,TRBJ2-1,TGCAGTGCCCAAAAATTAGGTACGGGCGGCAATGAGCAGTTCTTC,CSAQKLGTGGNEQFF
.,TRBV12-3/TRBV12-4,.,TRBJ1-6,TGTGCCAGCAGCCCGGGACACGGCATCTCACCCCTCCACTTT,CASSPGHGISPLHF
.,TRBV6-5,.,TRBJ1-1,TGTGCCAGCAGTCCACAGGGTTATACTGAAGCTTTCTTT,CASSPQGYTEAFF
.,TRBV6-6,TRBD1,TRBJ2-7,TGTGCCAGCAGTACAGGGGGGTCCTACGAGCAGTACTTC,CASSTGGSYEQYF
.,TRBV10-3,TRBD2,TRBJ2-3,TGTGCCATCAAAGGGACTAGCGGGGGCACAGATACGCAGTATTTT,CAIKGTSGGTDTQYF
.,TRBV5-1,TRBD2,TRBJ2-1,TGCGCCAGCAGCTTGAATAGCGGGGGCCACTACAATGAGCAGTTCTTC,CASSLNSGGHYNEQFF
.,TRBV6-5,.,TRBJ1-2,TGTGCCAGCAGTTACTCGATGACCGCGCGAGGTGGCTACACCTTC,CASSYSMTARGGYTF
medium-sized,TRBV7-2,.,TRBJ2-1,TGTGCCAGCAGCTTAGGCTGGGGGCGATACAATGAGCAGTTCTTC,CASSLGWGRYNEQFF
.,TRBV6-6,TRBD2,TRBJ2-3,TGTGCCAGCAGTCGACGGGGAGGGCGGGCGAGCACAGATACGCAGTATTTT,CASSRRGGRASTDTQYF
few,TRBV12-3/TRBV12-4,.,TRBJ1-1,TGTGCCAGCAGTTCCTCCGGGCTCACTGAAGCTTTCTTT,CASSSSGLTEAFF